The present T cell receptor beta chain was sequenced within a study of CD8 T cells in ankylosing spondylitis (dated by TCRdb to about 2017). About the investigation overall: The study set out to find disease-linked TCR variants by profiling T cell receptor beta repertoires in ankylosing spondylitis patients and healthy donors. The full study cohort comprised 25 or so ankylosing spondylitis patients and approximately 100 healthy donors. Samples of peripheral blood were taken, and for ankylosing spondylitis patients, synovial fluid was collected as well. General findings and caveats noted by the study authors: In peripheral blood, the disease-linked clones were found at relatively low frequencies and had a CD8+ phenotype. Significant enrichment of the disease-linked clones was reported in matched synovial fluid samples from ankylosing spondylitis patients. Some motif variants were previously reported in synovial fluid and blood of reactive arthritis patients, suggesting common disease-initiation mechanisms. Blood from ankylosing spondylitis patients appeared to be characterized by a TCR beta motif composed of roughly eight highly homologous amino acid variants.

Notes on this clonotype: It lacks a known antigen. The input lacks base qualities; no much larger clone sits a single base away.

This sample was sequenced with an Illumina HiSeq 2500. Quantitative 5'-RACE with molecular barcodes was used to prepare TCR beta libraries. The published analysis was carried out like this. To identify disease-linked TCR variants, a new computational method was used, one built on a probabilistic model of VDJ rearrangement. Using fastp at Q25 and MiXCR, TCRdb reprocessed the public reads and kept productive beta chains. One record per CDR3 amino acid sequence lists the most common genes and DNA. TCRdb's processing, not the study's, gives the V and J calls here. For this sample there are approximately 200,000 distinct CDR3 sequences; over 10% appear just once. Approximately 11% of the sample is held by the ten biggest clonotypes. The source material was blood, either unsorted or a sorted T cell fraction (not recorded which). This TCR came from a female donor with ankylosing spondylitis or in good health (not recorded which).

The bases are TGTGCCAGCAGCTTAGGGGGATTCACCGGGGAGCTGTTTTTT. This translates into CASSLGGFTGELFF. The receptor chain draws on TRBV7-2 and TRBJ2-2, with the D gene not confidently named. The germline V gene yields SGHTA for CDR1 and FQGNSA for CDR2. Inclusive of the bounding cysteine and phenylalanine, the CDR3 is 14 residues long. Here the CDR3 DNA is all that survives: 42 bases in frame from base 1. V is reduced by 1 base and J by 4 bases, leaving a spacing of 7 bases between them.